This entry features one TCR beta chain sequence. Its antigen remains unknown. TCR beta cDNA libraries included unique molecular identifiers. It was from roughly 1 to 10 million T cells that some 500,000 cDNA molecules came. In TCRdb, the PCR reads were re-called with MiXCR into one record per CDR3 protein. The profile shows hundreds of thousands of distinct CDR3 sequences, about 57% of them singletons. This entry comes from a study of post-analysis software for immune sequencing data. About the study: Disease courses included relapsing-remitting, secondary progressive and progressive-relapsing multiple sclerosis. Study-wide findings and caveats: People with multiple sclerosis had a significantly lower normalized Chao1 diversity than controls did. Samples from one preparation batch, clustered by F measure, grouped strongly together.

The TCR comes from a girl aged 10 to 17 with multiple sclerosis. Sequencing used blood.

The CDR3 nucleotides read TGTGCCAGCAGCTCCTATAGCGGAGCAAAACTCAATGAGCAGTTCTTC. Translated: CASSSYSGAKLNEQFF. The chain employs TRBV7-3 and TRBJ2-1, with D possibly matching TRBD2 (6 bases). V shed 4 bases and J shed 6 bases, with 19 bases lying between them. CDR1 and CDR2 (germline): SGHTA, FQGTGA. This CDR3 has 16 residues. The full variable domain, with the rest looked up from reference TRBV7-3 and TRBJ2-1, is GAGVSQTPSNKVTEKGKYVELRCDPISGHTALYWYRQSLGQGPEFLIYFQGTGAADDSGLPNDRFFAVRPEGSVSTLKIQRTERGDSAVYLCASSSYSGAKLNEQFFGPGTRLTVL.